These T cell receptor beta chains were read from a single sample in a study of T cells after yellow fever vaccination. Via MiXCR, TCRdb re-called the 5' RACE reads, giving one row per CDR3 protein. The sample shows 450,000 to 550,000 distinct CDR3 sequences, around a fifth of them seen only once. The starting material was PBMCs, obtained less than 25 days after the first yellow fever vaccination. The receptor source for this set is a man aged 18 to 29 who received the YFV17D yellow fever vaccine. Each CDR3 is given with its conserved first and last residue. The order of the fields is J gene, clone size, D gene, V gene, CDR3 DNA, CDR3 protein. D genes are given only for firm matches. Clone size is shown for a subset of rows, as once, few, many or a class of expanded clone.

J gene: TRBJ2-7
clone size: NA
D gene: NA
V gene: TRBV9
CDR3 DNA: TGTGCCAGCAGCGTAGGGGGGACTTTGGGCGCCTACGAGCAGTACTTC
CDR3 protein: CASSVGGTLGAYEQYF

J gene: TRBJ2-1
clone size: NA
D gene: NA
V gene: TRBV7-3
CDR3 DNA: TGTGCCAGCAGTTCTGGCTATCGGGGCCGGTCCTACAATGAGCAGTTCTTC
CDR3 protein: CASSSGYRGRSYNEQFF

J gene: TRBJ2-3
clone size: few
D gene: TRBD2
V gene: TRBV7-8
CDR3 DNA: TGTGCCAGCAGTGTACCCCTACTAGCGGGGTGGGCAGATACGCAGTATTTT
CDR3 protein: CASSVPLLAGWADTQYF

J gene: TRBJ2-1
clone size: NA
D gene: NA
V gene: TRBV4-1
CDR3 DNA: TGCGCCAGCAGCCGGTCCCGGACGGGGGAGCAGTTCTTC
CDR3 protein: CASSRSRTGEQFF

J gene: TRBJ2-5
clone size: NA
D gene: NA
V gene: TRBV30
CDR3 DNA: TGTGCCTGGAGAGAGACCCAGTACTTC
CDR3 protein: CAWRETQYF

J gene: TRBJ2-3
clone size: NA
D gene: NA
V gene: TRBV15
CDR3 DNA: TGTGCCACCAGCAGAGTACGAACTTCCGCCGTGCCAGATACGCAGTATTTT
CDR3 protein: CATSRVRTSAVPDTQYF

J gene: TRBJ1-3
clone size: NA
D gene: NA
V gene: TRBV7-9
CDR3 DNA: TGTGCCAGCAGGACTTCAGGAATTGGCTCTGGAAACACCATATATTTT
CDR3 protein: CASRTSGIGSGNTIYF

J gene: TRBJ2-5
clone size: once
D gene: NA
V gene: TRBV21-1
CDR3 DNA: TGTGCCAGCAGCAAAGAGGGAAACCGGGACCCTCACCAAGAGACCCAGTACTTC
CDR3 protein: CASSKEGNRDPHQETQYF

J gene: TRBJ1-4
clone size: NA
D gene: TRBD1
V gene: TRBV12-3/TRBV12-4
CDR3 DNA: TGTGCCAGCAGTTCCACAGGGGGTTCTGAAAAACTGTTTTTT
CDR3 protein: CASSSTGGSEKLFF

J gene: TRBJ2-2
clone size: few
D gene: NA
V gene: TRBV20-1
CDR3 DNA: TGCAGTGCTAGACCCGTGGGGCATAGCGTGAGCGGGGAGCTGTTTTTT
CDR3 protein: CSARPVGHSVSGELFF

J gene: TRBJ2-7
clone size: NA
D gene: NA
V gene: TRBV19
CDR3 DNA: TGTGCCAGTAGTATGCTCCGGGACGGGATGAACCACCAGTACTTC
CDR3 protein: CASSMLRDGMNHQYF

J gene: TRBJ2-3
clone size: once
D gene: TRBD2
V gene: TRBV7-6
CDR3 DNA: TGTGCCAGCAGCTACGGGGCGGGAGCTAGCACAGATACGCAGTATTTT
CDR3 protein: CASSYGAGASTDTQYF

J gene: TRBJ1-3
clone size: few
D gene: NA
V gene: TRBV7-6
CDR3 DNA: TGTGCCAGCAGCTCCTACCGGGACGCAAACACCATATATTTT
CDR3 protein: CASSSYRDANTIYF

J gene: TRBJ2-1
clone size: NA
D gene: TRBD1
V gene: TRBV29-1
CDR3 DNA: TGCAGCGCACGAGGAGGGACAGGGAACAATGAGCAGTTCTTC
CDR3 protein: CSARGGTGNNEQFF

J gene: TRBJ2-3
clone size: NA
D gene: NA
V gene: TRBV30
CDR3 DNA: TGTGCCTGGAGTGTGGACGCAGATACGCAGTATTTT
CDR3 protein: CAWSVDADTQYF

J gene: TRBJ1-4
clone size: NA
D gene: NA
V gene: TRBV5-1
CDR3 DNA: TGCGCCAGCAGCTTGGCCTCGAGTAGCAGGGCAACTAATGAAAAACTGTTTTTT
CDR3 protein: CASSLASSSRATNEKLFF

J gene: TRBJ2-5
clone size: few
D gene: NA
V gene: TRBV20-1
CDR3 DNA: TGCAGTGCGAAAAGGACAGCCCAAGAGACCCAGTACTTC
CDR3 protein: CSAKRTAQETQYF

J gene: TRBJ2-3
clone size: NA
D gene: TRBD2
V gene: TRBV7-9
CDR3 DNA: TGTGCCAGCAGGGCGGGGGGGCCCTTCACAGATACGCAGTATTTT
CDR3 protein: CASRAGGPFTDTQYF

J gene: TRBJ2-2
clone size: NA
D gene: TRBD2
V gene: TRBV28
CDR3 DNA: TGTGCCAGCACCCCGGGAGGGACGGCCAACACCGGGGAGCTGTTTTTT
CDR3 protein: CASTPGGTANTGELFF

J gene: TRBJ1-1
clone size: NA
D gene: TRBD1
V gene: TRBV6-5
CDR3 DNA: TGTGCCAGCAGTTCTACAGGGGTTGAAGCTTTCTTT
CDR3 protein: CASSSTGVEAFF

J gene: TRBJ2-7
clone size: NA
D gene: NA
V gene: TRBV3-1
CDR3 DNA: TGTGCCAGCAGCCAAGAAGGCTCCGAGCAGTACTTC
CDR3 protein: CASSQEGSEQYF

J gene: TRBJ1-2
clone size: NA
D gene: NA
V gene: TRBV18
CDR3 DNA: TGTGCCAGCTCACCTACCCCGCGAGACAGCAAAAACTATGGCTACACCTTC
CDR3 protein: CASSPTPRDSKNYGYTF

J gene: TRBJ1-2
clone size: NA
D gene: TRBD1
V gene: TRBV20-1
CDR3 DNA: TGCAGTGCTCAGAGGGACAGGGAGGAAAACTATGGCTACACCTTC
CDR3 protein: CSAQRDREENYGYTF

J gene: TRBJ2-1
clone size: few
D gene: NA
V gene: TRBV12-3/TRBV12-4
CDR3 DNA: TGTGCCAGCAGTGACGGACTCGTCCCCCAGGATGAGCAGTTCTTC
CDR3 protein: CASSDGLVPQDEQFF

J gene: TRBJ1-1
clone size: once
D gene: NA
V gene: TRBV5-1
CDR3 DNA: TGCGCCAGCAGGAAGACGACGAACACTGAAGCTTTCTTT
CDR3 protein: CASRKTTNTEAFF

J gene: TRBJ2-3
clone size: NA
D gene: NA
V gene: TRBV5-1
CDR3 DNA: TGCGCCAGCAGCTTGGTAGGGGGGAGATTCACAGATACGCAGTATTTT
CDR3 protein: CASSLVGGRFTDTQYF

J gene: TRBJ1-4
clone size: few
D gene: NA
V gene: TRBV20-1
CDR3 DNA: TGCAGTGCTGCGGCCTCTGGAATGGAAAAACTGTTTTTT
CDR3 protein: CSAAASGMEKLFF